These 16 T cell receptor beta chains were sequenced from one sample in a study of blood T cell repertoires in COVID-19. Profiled with immunoSEQ multiplex PCR; TCRdb holds only in-frame clones, not every one. Among some 150,000 clones listed, about 83% were seen once. The sequencing input was peripheral blood. The receptors stem from a man between 18 and 29 years old with active or convalescent COVID-19.

J is TRBJ1-4 and V is TRBV7-2; TRBD1 matches 9 bases. Germline assignment: CDR1 SGHTA and CDR2 FQGNSA. The CDR3 extends over 15 amino acids. With V trimmed by 3 bases and J by 9 bases, 8 bases remained unmatched. The CDR3 spells CASSFQGQGIKKLFF. The CDR3 DNA is TGTGCCAGCAGCTTCCAAGGACAGGGGATTAAAAAACTGTTTTTT.

V gene TRBV9 combines with J gene TRBJ2-3, with D possibly matching TRBD1 (6 bases). CDR3 length: 14 amino acids. V lost 6 bases and J 5 bases, leaving 16 bases between the germline ends. Per germline, CDR1 SGDLS and CDR2 YYNGEE. The CDR3 nucleotides are TGTGCCAGCACCAATACAGGGATAGGAGATACGCAGTATTTT. As protein: CASTNTGIGDTQYF.

The J gene is TRBJ2-1, the V gene TRBV24-1, with D perhaps matching TRBD2 (5 bases). The CDR3 has 13 amino acids. Per germline, CDR1 KGHDR and CDR2 SFDVKD. Trimming removed 5 bases from V and 10 bases from J, with 14 bases in between. CDR3: CATSVLGAVEQFF. In DNA form, the CDR3 reads TGTGCCACCAGTGTTCTGGGAGCGGTGGAGCAGTTCTTC.

This clone showed up just a few times. This chain uses TRBV27 with TRBJ1-2, with 8 bases aligning to TRBD1. This CDR3 has 15 amino acids. V lost 5 bases to trimming and J lost 8 bases; unmatched junction nucleotides: 13. Germline V CDR1 and CDR2: MNHEY, SMNVEV (reference sequence). The CDR3 is CASSPRPPGGQGYTF. In DNA form, the CDR3 reads TGTGCCAGCAGTCCCCGGCCCCCAGGGGGCCAGGGCTACACCTTC.

The chain employs TRBV28 and TRBJ1-1, with TRBD1 as a possible D gene (6 bases). Per the germline V gene, CDR1 is MDHEN and CDR2 is SYDVKM. CDR3 length: 14 amino acids. V gave up 5 bases and J gave up 4 bases, with 14 bases separating them. CDR3 loop: CASSPFRGSTEAFF. The CDR3 coding sequence is TGTGCCAGCAGTCCTTTCAGGGGTAGCACTGAAGCTTTCTTT.

V gene TRBV24-1 combines with J gene TRBJ2-3, with a possible D match to TRBD1 (5 bases). Germline assignment: CDR1 KGHDR and CDR2 SFDVKD. The CDR3 loop spans 14 amino acids. With 1 base removed from V and 1 base from J, the gap between germline ends came to 5 bases. The CDR3 region is CATSDLGGTDTQYF. In DNA, the CDR3 is TGTGCCACCAGTGATTTAGGGGGCACAGATACGCAGTATTTT.

This chain's CDR3 is CASSLPCGIVYNEQFF. The CDR3 nucleotides are TGTGCCAGCAGTCTCCCTTGCGGGATCGTATACAATGAGCAGTTCTTC. V gene TRBV27 combines with J gene TRBJ2-1, with a tentative D call TRBD2 (6 bases). The CDR3 runs 16 residues. V lost 5 bases to trimming and J lost 4 bases, with 18 bases between them. Per the germline V gene, CDR1 is MNHEY and CDR2 is SMNVEV (reference sequence).

The J gene is TRBJ1-5, the V gene TRBV2; 7 bases fit TRBD1. V was pared by 1 base and J by 5 bases, with 5 bases of the junction left unmatched. The germline V gene has CDR1 SNHLY and CDR2 FYNNEI. The CDR3 totals 15 residues. The CDR3 here is CASSEGPGQYQPQHF. As DNA, the CDR3 is TGTGCCAGCAGTGAAGGGCCGGGACAGTATCAGCCCCAGCATTTT. The variable domain in full, with the rest retrieved from reference TRBV2 and TRBJ1-5, is EPEVTQTPSHQVTQMGQEVILRCVPISNHLYFYWYRQILGQKVEFLVSFYNNEISEKSEIFDDQFSVERPDGSNFTLKIRSTKLEDSAMYFCASSEGPGQYQPQHFGDGTRLSIL.

The CDR3 region is CATSVSTDTQYF. In DNA form, the CDR3 reads TGTGCCACCAGTGTAAGCACAGATACGCAGTATTTT. The rearrangement links TRBV24-1 to TRBJ2-3; D not resolved. The germline gives CDR1 KGHDR, CDR2 SFDVKD. The V and J ends lost 5 bases and 0 bases respectively, with 2 bases between them. This CDR3 comprises 12 residues.

The CDR3 reads CASSLRAGVEDTGELFF. CDR3 DNA sequence: TGCGCCAGCAGCCTGCGGGCGGGCGTTGAGGACACCGGGGAGCTGTTTTTT. J is TRBJ2-2 and V is TRBV5-1, with TRBD2 as a possible D gene (5 bases). The germline V gene has CDR1 SGHRS and CDR2 YFSETQ. V gave up 4 bases and J gave up 3 bases, with 19 bases separating them. The CDR3 has 17 amino acids.

The rearrangement joins TRBV10-3 to TRBJ1-1; TRBD1 matches 7 bases. Germline assignment: CDR1 ENHRY and CDR2 SYGVKD. The CDR3 is made up of 16 amino acids. Germline trimming cut 4 bases from V and 2 bases from J; bases unmatched to any gene: 10. The CDR3 sequence: CAISGQGWGSNTEAFF. The CDR3 region has the DNA TGTGCCATCAGTGGACAGGGTTGGGGCTCCAACACTGAAGCTTTCTTT.

This rearrangement joins TRBV7-2 to TRBJ1-1; possible D gene TRBD1, 6 bases. CDR3 length: 15 amino acids. Germline V lookup: CDR1 SGHTA, CDR2 FQGNSA. Trimming left V 2 bases short and J 4 bases short, with 14 bases between. The CDR3 region is CASSLYGGRSTEAFF. The CDR3 bases are TGTGCCAGCAGCTTATACGGGGGGCGATCCACTGAAGCTTTCTTT. Together with reference TRBV7-2 and TRBJ1-1, the CDR3 gives the full variable domain: GAGVSQSPSNKVTEKGKDVELRCDPISGHTALYWYRQSLGQGLEFLIYFQGNSAPDKSGLPSDRFSAERTGGSVSTLTIQRTQQEDSAVYLCASSLYGGRSTEAFFGQGTRLTVV.

This sequence joins TRBV6-5 and TRBJ2-2; 7 bases fit TRBD1. This CDR3 has 15 amino acids. V was pared by 4 bases and J by 6 bases, with 8 bases of the junction left unmatched. Germline-derived CDR1 and CDR2 are MNHEY and SVGAGI. The CDR3 DNA follows: TGTGCCAGCAGTTCCCTTGACAGGGATGCCGGGGAGCTGTTTTTT. It codes for CASSSLDRDAGELFF.

The V call is TRBV7-9, the J call TRBJ1-1; D possibly corresponds to TRBD1 (5 bases). This CDR3 spans 15 amino acids. The germline V and J ends were trimmed by 5 bases and 4 bases, with 17 bases remaining between them. Germline loops: CDR1 SEHNR, CDR2 FQNEAQ (reference sequence). CDR3 sequence reads: CASSPWDSRSTEAFF. The CDR3 DNA sequence: TGTGCCAGCAGCCCGTGGGACTCCCGGAGCACTGAAGCTTTCTTT.

The rearrangement joins TRBV10-1 to TRBJ1-1, with TRBD1 identical over 7 bases. The CDR3 runs 16 residues. Unmatched junction bases numbered 8, after V lost 4 bases and J lost 0 bases. Looked up from germline, CDR1 is WNHNN and CDR2 is SYGVQD (reference sequence). This CDR3 reads CASSGGTVKMNTEAFF. CDR3 sequence (DNA): TGCGCCAGCAGTGGAGGGACAGTGAAAATGAACACTGAAGCTTTCTTT.

V gene TRBV11-3 combines with J gene TRBJ2-7, with unresolved D. This CDR3 contains 14 residues. Germline assignment: CDR1 SGHNT and CDR2 YENEEA. The germline V and J ends were trimmed by 0 bases and 2 bases, with 8 bases remaining between them. CDR3 residues: CASSLDERTYEQYF. CDR3 nucleotide sequence: TGTGCCAGCAGCTTAGATGAGAGAACCTACGAGCAGTACTTC.